This is a list of T cell receptor beta chains from one sample in a study of T-cell memory formation after mild COVID-19. TCRdb recomputed calls from the 5' RACE reads with MiXCR, one row per CDR3 protein. The sample lists roughly 550,000 distinct CDR3 sequences, approximately 20% occurring once. The sequencing input was PBMCs or a T cell subset sorted from them (not recorded which). All receptors come from an adult woman who had mild COVID-19 (a few samples of this study predate the infection). Cell type and time point are not known. Each CDR3 is given with its conserved first and last residue. Fields, in order: V gene, clone size, CDR3 protein. Where a row states a size, it is once, few, many or the class of an expanded clone; other rows omit it.

TRBV5-1 - CASYRDWEYNEQFF
TRBV9 - CASSVGAANEKLFF
TRBV15 - CATSSLQGAAILGFDEQFF
TRBV29-1 few CSAGQLSEKLFF
TRBV6-6 once CASSYGAAMNTEAFF
TRBV25-1 few CARFRWENSYEQYF
TRBV5-1 - CASSTSPLAGPYNEQFF
TRBV24-1 few CATSARGDLTNTQYF
TRBV5-1 - CASSLVGGGLFF
TRBV4-2 - CASSHEAEVTVPEAFF
TRBV27 - CASSFYGEQFF
TRBV12-3/TRBV12-4 few CASMRGKEDTQYF
TRBV7-8 - CASSILGWADTTRKAFF
TRBV7-6 few CASSQAELTGNEQYF
TRBV7-2 - CASSFDIDNEQFF
TRBV18 few CASSPRREGTDTQYF
TRBV5-1 - CASSLTSGGVLETQYF
TRBV4-1 - CASSQRESGNSPLHF
TRBV6-2/TRBV6-3 - CASSYSSVKGHSNQPQHF
TRBV7-9 few CASSQIAASVVRTEAFF
TRBV9 - CASSPLAEPYNEQFF
TRBV9 - CASSPSLGTGREQFF
TRBV3-1 few CASSQVLGRGPEAFF
TRBV7-6 - CASSGAPQGATEAFF
TRBV6-6 - CASSSHQGYEQYF
TRBV20-1 - CSATGEDGYTF
TRBV4-3 - CASSQGPARGAFF
TRBV29-1 - CSVETYGYTF
TRBV5-1 - CASSLGGLADYEQYF
TRBV5-1 - CASSLSGRTSNNEQFF
TRBV10-3 few CAISEPGLAGPETQYF
TRBV19 - CASSIGRPEVEQFF
TRBV5-5 - CASSLERFGQYF
TRBV4-1 - CASSLTTGDEQYF
TRBV7-2 few CASSLAGEGSEQFF
TRBV4-2 - CASSQGGLASAEQFF
TRBV19 - CASCGDYNEQFF
TRBV7-2 - CASSLQRGDGGYTF
TRBV3-1 few CASSQSQGDPYNEQFF
TRBV30 - CAWSVTGRYNEQFF
TRBV20-1 few CSALQGDTEAFF
TRBV5-5 - CASSLGTPEAFF
TRBV20-1 many CSVKKSTYNEQFF